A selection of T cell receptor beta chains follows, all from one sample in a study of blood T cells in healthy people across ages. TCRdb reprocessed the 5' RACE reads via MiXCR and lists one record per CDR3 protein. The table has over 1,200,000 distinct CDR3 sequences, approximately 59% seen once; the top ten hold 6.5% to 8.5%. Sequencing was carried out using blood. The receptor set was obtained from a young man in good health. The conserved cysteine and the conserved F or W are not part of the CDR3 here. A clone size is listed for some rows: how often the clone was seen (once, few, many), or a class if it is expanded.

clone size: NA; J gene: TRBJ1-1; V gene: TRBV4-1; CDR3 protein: ASSQARQSEAF
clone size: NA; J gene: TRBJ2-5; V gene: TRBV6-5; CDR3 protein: ASSYSSGTSAEETQY
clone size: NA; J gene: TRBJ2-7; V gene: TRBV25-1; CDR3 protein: ASSEERWDSPYEQY
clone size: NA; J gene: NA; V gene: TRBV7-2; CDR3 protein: ASSLTEPEQY
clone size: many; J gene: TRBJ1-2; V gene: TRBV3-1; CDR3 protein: ASSQVGSYGYT
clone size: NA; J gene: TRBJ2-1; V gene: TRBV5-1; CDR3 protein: ASSLGREAINEQF
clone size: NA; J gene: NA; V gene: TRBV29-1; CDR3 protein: SVARGADEQY
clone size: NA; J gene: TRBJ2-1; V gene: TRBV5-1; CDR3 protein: ASSLERGNHEQF
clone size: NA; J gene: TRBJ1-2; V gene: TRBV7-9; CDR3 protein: ASSFTGTGGATEYGYT
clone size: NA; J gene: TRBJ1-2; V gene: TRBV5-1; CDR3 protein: ASSFKTGTKRVGYT
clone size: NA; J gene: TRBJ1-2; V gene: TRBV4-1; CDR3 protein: ASSQVTGRQTGYT
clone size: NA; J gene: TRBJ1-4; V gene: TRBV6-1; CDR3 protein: ASNKRSNEKLF
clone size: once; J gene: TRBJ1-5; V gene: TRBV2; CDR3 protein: ASGTEGNQPQH
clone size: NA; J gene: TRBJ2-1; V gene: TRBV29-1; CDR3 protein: SVAFEFSYNEQF
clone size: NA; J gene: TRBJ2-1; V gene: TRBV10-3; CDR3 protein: AISYGGKNEQF
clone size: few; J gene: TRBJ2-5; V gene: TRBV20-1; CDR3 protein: SARDGAGFGQETQY
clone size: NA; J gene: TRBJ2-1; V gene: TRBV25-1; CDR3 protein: ASSEGDRYNEQF
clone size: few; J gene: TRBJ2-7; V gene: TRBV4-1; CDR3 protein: ASSHGENYEQY
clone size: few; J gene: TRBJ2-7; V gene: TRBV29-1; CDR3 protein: SVLRDSYEQY
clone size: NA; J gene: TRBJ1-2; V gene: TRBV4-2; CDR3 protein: ASSQEADNSYGYT
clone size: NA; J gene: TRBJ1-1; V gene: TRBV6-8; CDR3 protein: ASSWSEAF
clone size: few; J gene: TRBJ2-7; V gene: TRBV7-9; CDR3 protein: ASSLVGRLSSYEQY
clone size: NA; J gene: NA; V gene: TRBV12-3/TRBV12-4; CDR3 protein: ASSLDSLGTQY
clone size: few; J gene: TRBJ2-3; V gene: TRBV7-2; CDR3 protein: ASRKSRGDTDTQY
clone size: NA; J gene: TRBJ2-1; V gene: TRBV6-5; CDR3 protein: ASSHRDTAYNEQF
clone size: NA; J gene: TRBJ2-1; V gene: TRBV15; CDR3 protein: ATGRDRAGRDEQF
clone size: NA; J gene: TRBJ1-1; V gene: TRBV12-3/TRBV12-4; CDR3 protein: ASSLAAPPWGEAF
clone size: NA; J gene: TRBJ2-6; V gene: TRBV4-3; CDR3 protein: ASSPSTVRRPGANVLT
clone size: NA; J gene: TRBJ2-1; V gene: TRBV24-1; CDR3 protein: ATSDPKHSGEQF
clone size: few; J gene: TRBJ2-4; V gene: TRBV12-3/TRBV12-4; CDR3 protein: ASRGDLAKNIQY
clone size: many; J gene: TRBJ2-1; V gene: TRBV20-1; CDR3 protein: SARATTSPGGIEQF
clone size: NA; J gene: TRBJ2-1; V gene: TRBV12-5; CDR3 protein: ASGFPQF
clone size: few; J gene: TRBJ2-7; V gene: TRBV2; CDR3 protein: ASSDPYYEQY
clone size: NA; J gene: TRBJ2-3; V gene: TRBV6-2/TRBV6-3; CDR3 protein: ASRLDRANTDTQY
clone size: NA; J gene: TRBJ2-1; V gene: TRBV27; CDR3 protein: ASSQPGTRGSYNEQF
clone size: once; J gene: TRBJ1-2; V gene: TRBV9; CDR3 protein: ASSVAIGGDGYT
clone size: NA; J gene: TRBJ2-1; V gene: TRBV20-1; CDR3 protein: SARAPTEMMLYNEQF
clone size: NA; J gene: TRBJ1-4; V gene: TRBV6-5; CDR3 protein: ASSGQGGEKLF
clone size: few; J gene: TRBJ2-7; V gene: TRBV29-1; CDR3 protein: SARGGQIYEQY
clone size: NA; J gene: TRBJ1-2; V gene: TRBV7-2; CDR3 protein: ASSIPPHYGYT
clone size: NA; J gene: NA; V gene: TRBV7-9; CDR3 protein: ASSNRDPVGTQY